Below are 16 T cell receptor beta chains sequenced from a single sample in a study of blood T cell repertoires in COVID-19. Repertoires were generated with immunoSEQ multiplex PCR, while TCRdb's copy carries only in-frame clones and drops some. The table lists about 56,000 clones, about 91% of them singletons, with under 45% in the top ten. The sample consisted of peripheral blood. These TCRs come from a woman aged 55 to 70 with COVID-19, enrolled during active disease.

V gene TRBV10-3 combines with J gene TRBJ1-5; 9 bases align to TRBD1. Germline V gene lookup returns CDR1 ENHRY and CDR2 SYGVKD. This CDR3 is 15 amino acids long. Losses at the gene ends were 4 bases for V and 4 bases for J; bases not matched to a gene: 5. DNA for the CDR3: TGTGCCATCAGTGCGGGGACAGGGCCAAATCAGCCCCAGCATTTT. Translation gives CAISAGTGPNQPQHF.

This clone was seen once. The rearrangement uses TRBV10-1 and TRBJ1-3; 7 nucleotides align to TRBD1. The CDR3 is 15 residues long. Germline V gene sequence: CDR1 WNHNN, CDR2 SYGVQD (reference sequence). V lost 3 bases, J lost 0 bases, and 2 bases stayed unmatched. For the CDR3, the DNA is TGCGCCAGCAGTGATGGGACAGACTCTGGAAACACCATATATTTT. Protein product: CASSDGTDSGNTIYF.

The chain couples TRBV9 to TRBJ2-2; D is perhaps TRBD1 (6 bases). Trimming stripped 3 bases from V and 1 base from J, with 16 bases between. The CDR3 sequence is 17 residues long. Germline lookup yields CDR1 SGDLS and CDR2 YYNGEE. CDR3 protein: CASSEVWGPGNTGELFF. The CDR3 DNA reads TGTGCCAGCAGCGAGGTATGGGGGCCGGGGAACACCGGGGAGCTGTTTTTT.

This chain links TRBV18 with TRBJ1-6, with 8 bases lining up with TRBD1. The CDR3 contains 15 residues. Trimming took 1 base from V and 10 from J; bases not matched to a gene: 6. Germline lookup yields CDR1 KGHSH and CDR2 LQKENI. CDR3 residues: CASSPQGQGDSPLHF. For the CDR3, the DNA is TGTGCCAGCTCACCACAAGGACAGGGAGACTCACCCCTCCACTTT.

This clone was observed once. This chain links TRBV27 with TRBJ2-2, with 7 bases that match TRBD2. Germline CDR1 reads MNHEY; CDR2 reads SMNVEV (reference sequence). V dropped 3 bases and J dropped 7; count of bases not matched to a gene: 5. CDR3 size: 14 residues. The CDR3 protein is CASSFLAGDGELFF. Written as DNA, the CDR3 is TGTGCCAGCAGTTTCTTGGCGGGGGACGGGGAGCTGTTTTTT.

J is TRBJ1-5 and V is TRBV27; 9 bases agree with TRBD1. Germline V CDR1 and CDR2: MNHEY, SMNVEV (reference sequence). Germline trimming cut 5 bases from V and 5 bases from J; bases unmatched to any gene: 7. The CDR3 runs to 15 residues. The chain's CDR3 is CASSLFTGGDQPQHF. The CDR3, as DNA: TGTGCCAGCAGTCTATTCACAGGGGGCGATCAGCCCCAGCATTTT.

The genes are TRBV19 and TRBJ2-1; 11 bases are a match to TRBD2. The germline gives CDR1 LNHDA, CDR2 SQIVND (reference sequence). This CDR3 region has 18 residues. Trimming cost V 0 bases and J 8 bases; bases outside gene matches: 12. The CDR3 bases are TGTGCCAGTAGTATAGATTGGAGACTAGCGGGGTTTAGCTATGAGCAGTTCTTC. The encoded protein is CASSIDWRLAGFSYEQFF.

This chain links TRBV30 with TRBJ2-5; D perhaps matches TRBD2 (5 bases). This CDR3 has 13 residues. CDR1 and CDR2 from the germline V gene are GTSNPN and SVGIG (reference sequence). V shed 0 bases and J shed 10 bases, with 15 bases lying between them. CDR3 sequence: CAWSVQLLEGQYF. CDR3 nucleotides: TGTGCCTGGAGTGTACAGCTTTTAGAGGGCCAGTACTTC.

The V and J genes are TRBV12-3 or TRBV12-4 and TRBJ1-1; D remains unclear. The V end was cut by 8 bases, the J end by 1 base, with 8 bases between. The CDR3 totals 12 residues. The CDR3 DNA reads as TGTGCCAGCCGATTCAGGAACACTGAAGCTTTCTTT. Its translation is CASRFRNTEAFF.

The chain joins TRBV19 to TRBJ1-2, with D unresolved. Looked up from germline, CDR1 is LNHDA and CDR2 is SQIVND (reference sequence). V lost 5 bases to trimming and J lost 8 bases, with 15 bases between them. The CDR3 spans 13 residues. Here the CDR3 reads CASSDRPGGGYTF. CDR3 sequence (DNA): TGTGCCAGTAGTGATCGGCCAGGAGGCGGCTACACCTTC.

This clone was detected only a few times. The rearrangement uses TRBV5-1 and TRBJ2-7; 10 nucleotides match TRBD1. CDR1 is SGHRS and CDR2 is YFSETQ in the germline V gene. With V trimmed by 1 base and J by 3 bases, 4 bases remained unmatched. This CDR3 has 15 residues. In DNA, the CDR3 is TGCGCCAGCAGCTTGTTGGGACAGGGGCTCTACGAGCAGTACTTC. It codes for CASSLLGQGLYEQYF.

The chain uses TRBV15 and TRBJ1-6, with 7 bases fitting TRBD1. Germline V lookup: CDR1 LNHNV, CDR2 YYDKDF (reference sequence). Trimming at V came to 5 bases and at J to 7 bases, leaving 8 bases not matched to a gene. There are 15 residues in the CDR3. The CDR3 coding sequence is TGTGCCACCAGCGCCCCGACAGGGTTAAATTCACCCCTCCACTTT. It translates to CATSAPTGLNSPLHF.

The rearrangement uses TRBV28 and TRBJ2-3; 7 bases match TRBD2. CDR1 and CDR2 from the germline V gene are MDHEN and SYDVKM. J gave up 6 bases and V 6 bases, and 12 bases lay outside the gene matches. The CDR3 contains 15 residues. The CDR3 DNA follows: TGTGCCAGCAGGACCCTAGCGGCCGGGTCGGATACGCAGTATTTT. Its protein is CASRTLAAGSDTQYF.

This clone was observed a handful of times. The rearrangement links TRBV6-5 to TRBJ2-4, with D maybe TRBD2 (6 bases). CDR1 and CDR2 (germline): MNHEY, SVGAGI. The CDR3 runs 15 residues. The ends were cut back, 7 bases at V and 0 bases at J, with 13 bases in the middle. The CDR3 reads CASTQGGVAKNIQYF. The CDR3 DNA reads as TGTGCCAGCACACAAGGAGGGGTAGCCAAAAACATTCAGTACTTC.

This rearrangement joins TRBV3-1 (or the pseudogene TRBV3-2) to TRBJ1-3; no definite D call. Germline loops: CDR1 LGHDT, CDR2 YNNKEL (reference sequence). The CDR3 length is 14 residues. Between the trimmed V and J ends, which lost 0 bases and 0 bases, there was a span of 3 bases. CDR3 in amino acids: CASSQDHSGNTIYF. CDR3 nucleotides: TGTGCCAGCAGCCAAGACCACTCTGGAAACACCATATATTTT.

The chain combines TRBV6-1 with TRBJ1-2; D is ambiguous. Germline V gene lookup returns CDR1 MNHNS and CDR2 SASEGT. Trimming removed 3 bases from V and 8 bases from J, with 13 bases in between. This CDR3 is built from 13 residues. The CDR3 region has the DNA TGTGCCAGCAGTGAGGATCGTTGGGAGGGCTACACCTTC. Translating gives CASSEDRWEGYTF.